One sample yielded the 28 T cell receptor beta chains listed below, sequenced in a study of cytomegalovirus exposure and HLA in healthy donors. PCR employed 60 Vbeta and 13 Jbeta primers. Repertoires were generated with immunoSEQ multiplex PCR, while TCRdb's copy carries only in-frame clones and drops some. The sample yields roughly 140,000 clones, almost 80% seen once. Sequenced input: PBMCs. These receptors were obtained from a woman aged 25 to 45 in good health and CMV-seronegative.

The gene calls are TRBV7-8 and TRBJ1-1; D is possibly TRBD1 (5 bases). The V end was cut by 0 bases, the J end by 0 bases, with 11 bases between. Germline CDR1 and CDR2: SGHVS and FQNEAQ. This CDR3 is 16 amino acids long. The CDR3: CASSLANVRVNTEAFF. The CDR3 DNA reads as TGTGCCAGCAGCTTAGCGAATGTCAGGGTGAACACTGAAGCTTTCTTT.

The chain uses TRBV5-1 and TRBJ1-2; 7 bases are a match to TRBD1. The germline V gene encodes CDR1 SGHRS and CDR2 YFSETQ. CDR3 length: 12 amino acids. V lost 4 bases and J lost 6; bases outside the gene matches: 3. The CDR3 nucleotides are TGCGCCAGCAGCCCCGGGACAGATGGCTACACCTTC. It codes for CASSPGTDGYTF.

A few counts support this clone. The genes are TRBV11-2 and TRBJ2-5; the match to TRBD1 covers 10 bases. Trimming removed 6 bases from V and 0 bases from J; junction bases left unmatched: 4. Looked up from germline, CDR1 is SGHAT and CDR2 is FQNNGV. This CDR3 spans 15 amino acids. CDR3 bases: TGTGCCAGCAGTCGGACAGGGGGAGACCAAGAGACCCAGTACTTC. Amino acid sequence: CASSRTGGDQETQYF.

The J gene is TRBJ1-1, the V gene TRBV5-1, with D tentatively TRBD1 (6 bases). The CDR3 has 14 residues. Trimming removed 1 base at V and 6 bases at J, with 13 bases between. The germline V gene encodes CDR1 SGHRS and CDR2 YFSETQ. The CDR3 nucleotides read TGCGCCAGCAGCTTGAGTAACAGGGCGTCTGAAGCTTTCTTT. Residues: CASSLSNRASEAFF.

The gene calls are TRBV5-4 and TRBJ1-1; D ambiguous. Germline lookup yields CDR1 SGHNT and CDR2 YYREEE (reference sequence). The CDR3 loop spans 13 amino acids. V lost 0 bases to trimming and J lost 2 bases, with 5 bases between them. In DNA form, the CDR3 reads TGTGCCAGCAGCTTGGGTCCAAACACTGAAGCTTTCTTT. As protein: CASSLGPNTEAFF.

The chain couples TRBV6-1 to TRBJ1-2, with TRBD1 matching 7 bases. J was trimmed by 4 bases and V by 0 bases; bases with no gene match: 5. The V gene's germline CDR1 is MNHNS and CDR2 SASEGT. The CDR3 extends over 15 amino acids. The DNA for the CDR3 is TGTGCCAGCAGTGAAGCCGGGACAGCCTTCTATGGCTACACCTTC. Translation gives CASSEAGTAFYGYTF.

This sequence joins TRBV5-1 and TRBJ1-1, with D hard to call. The CDR3 is 16 amino acids. The V gene lost 4 bases and the J gene lost 0 bases, with 16 bases spanning the gap. The germline V gene has CDR1 SGHRS and CDR2 YFSETQ. In nucleotides, the CDR3 is TGCGCCAGCAGCCCCGCTGGAGGCGATATGAACACTGAAGCTTTCTTT. Protein sequence: CASSPAGGDMNTEAFF. Full variable domain (missing parts from reference TRBV5-1 and TRBJ1-1): KAGVTQTPRYLIKTRGQQVTLSCSPISGHRSVSWYQQTPGQGLQFLFEYFSETQRNKGNFPGRFSGRQFSNSRSEMNVSTLELGDSALYLCASSPAGGDMNTEAFFGQGTRLTVV.

The chain links TRBV27 to TRBJ2-6; 7 bases agree with TRBD1. With V trimmed by 2 bases and J by 0 bases, 4 bases remained unmatched. The CDR3 is 17 amino acids. The germline gives CDR1 MNHEY, CDR2 SMNVEV (reference sequence). DNA of the CDR3: TGTGCCAGCAGTTTACGACAGGGAAGCTCTGGGGCCAACGTCCTGACTTTC. Its translation: CASSLRQGSSGANVLTF.

The chain has TRBV7-9 and TRBJ2-2, with a tentative D call TRBD2 (6 bases). CDR3 length equals 14 residues. Per germline, CDR1 SEHNR and CDR2 FQNEAQ (reference sequence). V lost 3 bases to trimming and J lost 2 bases, with 7 bases between them. This CDR3 is CASSFGRNTGELFF. CDR3 nucleotides: TGTGCCAGCAGCTTCGGGAGAAACACCGGGGAGCTGTTTTTT.

The chain has TRBV11-3 and TRBJ2-2; 11 positions agree with TRBD1. V trimming: 8 bases; J trimming: 5 bases; junction bases outside the gene matches: 1. The germline V gene encodes CDR1 SGHNT and CDR2 YENEEA. The CDR3 sequence is 13 residues long. The DNA of the CDR3 is TGTGCCAGCGGGACAGGGGGTACCGGGGAGCTGTTTTTT. Protein: CASGTGGTGELFF.

The chain has TRBV6-4 and TRBJ1-1, with TRBD1 identical over 7 bases. Germline CDR1 MRHNA, CDR2 SNTAGT. This CDR3 has 14 residues. Unmatched junction bases numbered 4, after V lost 2 bases and J lost 4 bases. The CDR3 region is CASSDVAGGTEAFF. The CDR3 DNA follows: TGTGCCAGCAGTGACGTGGCAGGGGGCACTGAAGCTTTCTTT.

This rearrangement joins TRBV5-4 to TRBJ1-1; 9 bases are a match to TRBD1. This CDR3 spans 15 amino acids. V gave up 7 bases and J gave up 7 bases; unmatched junction bases: 14. Looked up from germline, CDR1 is SGHNT and CDR2 is YYREEE (reference sequence). CDR3 loop: CASRGSGTGISEAFF. Here the CDR3 DNA reads TGTGCCAGCCGCGGGTCCGGGACAGGGATCAGTGAAGCTTTCTTT.

For the CDR3, the DNA is TGCGCCAGCAGCCCCCGTAGACCCGGACAGCTGACCGGGGAGCTGTTTTTT. This sequence encodes CASSPRRPGQLTGELFF. The rearrangement joins TRBV4-1 to TRBJ2-2; the D gene is possibly TRBD1 (6 bases). CDR1 is MGHRA, CDR2 YSYEKL, per germline. The V end was cut by 4 bases, the J end by 5 bases, with 20 bases between. This CDR3 region has 17 residues.

V is TRBV19 and J is TRBJ1-1; TRBD1 is a possible D gene (5 bases). The length of the CDR3 is 14 residues. Germline V CDR1 and CDR2: LNHDA, SQIVND (reference sequence). Trimming stripped 3 bases from V and 4 bases from J, with 12 bases between. CDR3 sequence: CASSMNMGGTEAFF. DNA of the CDR3: TGTGCCAGTAGTATGAATATGGGGGGCACTGAAGCTTTCTTT. The variable domain in full, completed from reference TRBV19 and TRBJ1-1, reads DGGITQSPKYLFRKEGQNVTLSCEQNLNHDAMYWYRQDPGQGLRLIYYSQIVNDFQKGDIAEGYSVSREKKESFPLTVTSAQKNPTAFYLCASSMNMGGTEAFFGQGTRLTVV.

On this clone: Different DNA sequences within this sample yield the same CDR3. V is TRBV4-3 and J is TRBJ2-7; TRBD2 matches 9 bases. Germline lookup yields CDR1 LGHNA and CDR2 YSLEER. The trim removed 3 bases at V and 3 bases at J, leaving 6 bases unmatched. There are 15 residues in the CDR3. The CDR3 coding sequence is TGCGCCAGCAGCCAGGAGTCTAGCGGGGTCTACGAGCAGTACTTC. Translating it yields CASSQESSGVYEQYF.

This clone was counted between two and nine times. V usage is TRBV9 and J usage is TRBJ2-2; perhaps TRBD1 as D (5 bases). Germline V lookup: CDR1 SGDLS, CDR2 YYNGEE. The CDR3 is 17 amino acids. Trimming shortened V by 0 bases and J by 0 bases, and 12 bases separated the two germline ends. The CDR3: CASSVATTATNTGELFF. CDR3 DNA: TGTGCCAGCAGCGTAGCTACGACAGCTACGAACACCGGGGAGCTGTTTTTT.

This clone was detected only once. The V and J genes are TRBV27 and TRBJ1-1; D call uncertain. V dropped 5 bases and J dropped 0 bases, with 7 bases sitting between them. The CDR3 loop spans 13 amino acids. The germline CDR1 and CDR2 sequences are MNHEY and SMNVEV (reference sequence). CDR3 residues: CASSLSLNTEAFF. CDR3 in DNA: TGTGCCAGCAGTCTTTCCCTGAACACTGAAGCTTTCTTT.

This chain connects TRBV30 to TRBJ1-3; 7 bases fit TRBD1. V lost 2 bases, J lost 0 bases, and 10 bases stayed unmatched. The CDR3 has 17 amino acids. Looked up from germline, CDR1 is GTSNPN and CDR2 is SVGIG (reference sequence). CDR3 loop: CAWSPRTGRVSGNTIYF. As DNA, the CDR3 is TGTGCCTGGAGTCCCCGGACAGGCCGTGTCTCTGGAAACACCATATATTTT. The whole variable domain, filled in from reference TRBV30 and TRBJ1-3, reads SQTIHQWPATLVQPVGSPLSLECTVEGTSNPNLYWYRQAAGRGLQLLFYSVGIGQISSEVPQNLSASRPQDRQFILSSKKLLLSDSGFYLCAWSPRTGRVSGNTIYFGEGSWLTVV.

V and J are TRBV4-3 and TRBJ2-1, with 7 bases lining up with TRBD1. The CDR3 sequence is 19 residues long. The germline CDR1 and CDR2 sequences are LGHNA and YSLEER. V was pared by 1 base and J by 3 bases, with 15 bases of the junction left unmatched. The CDR3 DNA reads as TGCGCCAGCAGCCAAGTGACGTCCAGGGGGTATTGGTTCTACAATGAGCAGTTCTTC. It encodes CASSQVTSRGYWFYNEQFF.

In the case of this clone: Because the CDR3's place on the DNA is in doubt, the DNA is left out and the CDR3 is given as listed by TCRdb. This chain uses TRBV11-3 with TRBJ2-2; the tabulated D call, TRBD2, remains unverified against the DNA. Counting both end residues, the CDR3 totals 14 amino acids. In germline, CDR1 is SGHNT, CDR2 YENEEA. The CDR3 region is CASSFGSGIGELFF.

This clone has just a few counts. The chain uses TRBV29-1 and TRBJ1-2; no reliable D call. Between the trimmed V and J ends, which lost 2 bases and 5 bases, there was a span of 6 bases. The length of the CDR3 is 11 residues. Germline lookup yields CDR1 SQVTM and CDR2 ANQGSEA. This chain's CDR3 is CSVENSYGYTF. The CDR3 nucleotides read TGCAGCGTTGAAAACAGTTATGGCTACACCTTC. Supplemented by reference TRBV29-1 and TRBJ1-2, the full variable domain reads SAVISQKPSRDICQRGTSLTIQCQVDSQVTMMFWYRQQPGQSLTLIATANQGSEATYESGFVIDKFPISRPNLTFSTLTVSNMSPEDSSIYLCSVENSYGYTFGSGTRLTVV.

V is TRBV2 and J is TRBJ2-5; no clear D gene. V lost 3 bases and J 0 bases, leaving 8 bases between the germline ends. The germline V gene encodes CDR1 SNHLY and CDR2 FYNNEI. The CDR3 spans 14 residues. CDR3 bases: TGTGCCAGCAGTGAGGGCCCGTACCAAGAGACCCAGTACTTC. This translates into CASSEGPYQETQYF.

V is TRBV5-4 and J is TRBJ1-4; the match to TRBD1 covers 8 bases. The germline gives CDR1 SGHNT, CDR2 YYREEE (reference sequence). The CDR3 spans 14 residues. V dropped 3 bases and J dropped 7; count of bases not matched to a gene: 5. The CDR3 reads CASSSQGAREKLFF. The CDR3 DNA reads TGTGCCAGCAGCTCGCAGGGGGCGCGTGAAAAACTGTTTTTT.

V is TRBV12-2 and J is TRBJ1-2. TRBV12-2 is a pseudogene segment. This CDR3 is 18 amino acids long. The CDR3 bases are TGTGCAAGTCGTCACCTTTTGGGGTGGCGGGGTATGGTGTATGGCTACACCTTC. Translated: CASRHLLGWRGMVYGYTF.

This chain connects TRBV20-1 to TRBJ2-3; no clear D. This CDR3 has 11 amino acids. Trimming took 3 bases from V and 4 from J, leaving 5 bases between them. CDR1 and CDR2 from the germline V gene are DFQATT and SNEGSKA (reference sequence). CDR3 sequence: CSASRSDTQYF. As DNA, the CDR3 is TGCAGTGCTAGTCGGTCAGATACGCAGTATTTT.

The V gene is TRBV7-6, the J gene TRBJ2-2; TRBD1 might be the D (6 bases). Germline V gene sequence: CDR1 SGHVS, CDR2 FNYEAQ. Trimming took 5 bases from V and 2 from J, leaving 15 bases between them. CDR3 size: 16 residues. The CDR3, as DNA: TGTGCCAGCAGCCAAGGGGCAGGGGCTAACACCGGGGAGCTGTTTTTT. Its translation: CASSQGAGANTGELFF.

The chain joins TRBV5-1 to TRBJ2-1, with TRBD1 matching over 8 bases. Germline-derived CDR1 and CDR2 are SGHRS and YFSETQ. Unmatched junction bases numbered 9, after V lost 1 base and J lost 9 bases. The CDR3 covers 15 residues. In nucleotides, the CDR3 is TGCGCCAGCAGCTTGTTAGGACAGGGCCCCGTTGAGCAGTTCTTC. Its protein product is CASSLLGQGPVEQFF.

The chain uses TRBV2 and TRBJ1-4; 11 positions agree with TRBD1. J was trimmed by 11 bases and V by 6 bases; bases with no gene match: 5. CDR1 and CDR2 (germline): SNHLY, FYNNEI. The CDR3 covers 13 residues. CDR3 coding DNA: TGTGCCAGCAGCTGGACAGGGGGCGGGAAACTGTTTTTT. It is translated as CASSWTGGGKLFF. Full variable domain (missing parts from reference TRBV2 and TRBJ1-4): EPEVTQTPSHQVTQMGQEVILRCVPISNHLYFYWYRQILGQKVEFLVSFYNNEISEKSEIFDDQFSVERPDGSNFTLKIRSTKLEDSAMYFCASSWTGGGKLFFGSGTQLSVL.